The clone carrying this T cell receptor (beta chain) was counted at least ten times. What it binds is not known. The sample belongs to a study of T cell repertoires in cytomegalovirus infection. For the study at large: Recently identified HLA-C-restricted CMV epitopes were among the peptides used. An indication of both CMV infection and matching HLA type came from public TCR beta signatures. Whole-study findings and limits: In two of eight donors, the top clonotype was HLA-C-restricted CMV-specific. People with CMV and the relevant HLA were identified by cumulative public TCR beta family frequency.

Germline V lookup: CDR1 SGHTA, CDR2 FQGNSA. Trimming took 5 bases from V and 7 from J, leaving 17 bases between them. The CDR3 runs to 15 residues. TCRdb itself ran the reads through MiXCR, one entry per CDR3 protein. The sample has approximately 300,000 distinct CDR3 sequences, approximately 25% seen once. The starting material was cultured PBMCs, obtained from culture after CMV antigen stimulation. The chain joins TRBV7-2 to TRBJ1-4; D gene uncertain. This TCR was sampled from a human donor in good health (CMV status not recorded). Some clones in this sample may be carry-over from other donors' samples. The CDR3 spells CASSTEPGWGEKLFF. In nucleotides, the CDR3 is TGTGCCAGCAGCACCGAACCGGGATGGGGTGAAAAACTGTTTTTT.